This entry lists 5 T cell receptor beta chains sequenced from one sample in a study of blood T cells in healthy people across ages. Using a J-beta primer mix together with a sample-barcoded 5' primer, a second PCR was run for about 7 to 12 cycles. MiXCR, applied by TCRdb to the 5' RACE reads, yields one record per CDR3 protein. The sample gives roughly 800,000 distinct CDR3 sequences, over 45% of which show up once; 22% is in the top ten. Sequenced material: blood. The receptors come from a man between 25 and 39 years old in good health.

In this sample, this clonotype turned up once. The rearrangement joins TRBV5-1 to TRBJ2-7; D may be TRBD2 (5 bases). Germline CDR1 reads SGHRS; CDR2 reads YFSETQ. Trimming pared 4 bases from V and 2 bases from J, leaving 10 bases between. The CDR3 is 13 residues long. CDR3 sequence: CASSTEATYEQYF. In DNA form, the CDR3 reads TGCGCCAGCAGCACGGAGGCTACCTACGAGCAGTACTTC.

This clonotype was seen more than once but under ten times. The J gene is TRBJ2-5, the V gene TRBV20-1; perhaps D is TRBD1 or TRBD2 (5 bases each). V was clipped by 6 bases and J by 0 bases, with 11 bases between them. The length of the CDR3 is 13 residues. CDR1 is DFQATT, CDR2 SNEGSKA, per germline (reference sequence). In nucleotides, the CDR3 is TGCAGTGCACACCGGGACCACCAAGAGACCCAGTACTTC. Its protein is CSAHRDHQETQYF.

This clonotype was counted a few times. The chain joins TRBV4-2 to TRBJ2-7; no reliable D call. Deletions cut 4 bases from V and 0 bases from J, with 13 bases between. Germline-derived CDR1 and CDR2 are LGHNA and YNFKEQ. The CDR3 is 15 amino acids. CDR3 sequence: CASSLDSRSSYEQYF. The DNA for the CDR3 is TGTGCCAGCAGCCTTGACTCCCGGAGCTCCTACGAGCAGTACTTC.

This clonotype was seen a handful of times. J is TRBJ2-5 and V is TRBV10-3, with 10 bases identical to TRBD2. The ends lost 2 bases at V and 4 bases at J; junction bases unmatched: 10. The CDR3 contains 17 residues. Germline CDR1 is ENHRY and CDR2 is SYGVKD. DNA for the CDR3: TGTGCCATCAGTGAGACCTCGAGAGCGGGAGGGCGAGAGACCCAGTACTTC. Translating gives CAISETSRAGGRETQYF.

The chain carries TRBV6-5 and TRBJ2-1, with TRBD1 identical over 8 bases. The CDR3 is made up of 15 amino acids. Germline assignment: CDR1 MNHEY and CDR2 SVGAGI. The V and J ends lost 6 bases and 8 bases, in that order; junction bases with no gene match: 12. This CDR3 reads CASSLDRGHFYEQFF. CDR3 nucleotide sequence: TGTGCCAGCAGCCTAGACAGGGGCCATTTTTATGAGCAGTTCTTC.